This T cell receptor (beta chain) emerged from a study of blood T cells in healthy people across ages. This CDR3 contains 16 residues. From germline, CDR1 is DFQATT and CDR2 SNEGSKA (reference sequence). The ends were cut back, 0 bases at V and 4 bases at J, with 16 bases in the middle. Caucasian, healthy and from Russia, the donors were aged between roughly 6 and 100. Total RNA was extracted at no less than 5.5 micrograms per sample. Primers used in a second PCR of about 7 to 11 cycles were a sample-barcoded 5' primer and a J-beta primer mix. Sequencing recovered at least 2.5 million CDR3-containing paired-end reads from each sample. TCRdb reprocessed the 5' RACE reads with MiXCR, giving one entry per CDR3 protein. This sample carries about 590,000 distinct CDR3 sequences, about 30% of them seen once, and the ten largest clones take 15% to 19%. This clonotype was counted ten times or more.

The chain combines TRBV20-1 with TRBJ2-1; TRBD1 or TRBD2 may be the D gene (7 bases each). The sequence derives from a woman older than 75 in good health. The sequenced sample was blood. CDR3 nucleotide sequence: TGCAGTGCTAGAGAGTCAGGGGGGGCCTCGTACAATGAGCAGTTCTTC. This sequence encodes CSARESGGASYNEQFF.